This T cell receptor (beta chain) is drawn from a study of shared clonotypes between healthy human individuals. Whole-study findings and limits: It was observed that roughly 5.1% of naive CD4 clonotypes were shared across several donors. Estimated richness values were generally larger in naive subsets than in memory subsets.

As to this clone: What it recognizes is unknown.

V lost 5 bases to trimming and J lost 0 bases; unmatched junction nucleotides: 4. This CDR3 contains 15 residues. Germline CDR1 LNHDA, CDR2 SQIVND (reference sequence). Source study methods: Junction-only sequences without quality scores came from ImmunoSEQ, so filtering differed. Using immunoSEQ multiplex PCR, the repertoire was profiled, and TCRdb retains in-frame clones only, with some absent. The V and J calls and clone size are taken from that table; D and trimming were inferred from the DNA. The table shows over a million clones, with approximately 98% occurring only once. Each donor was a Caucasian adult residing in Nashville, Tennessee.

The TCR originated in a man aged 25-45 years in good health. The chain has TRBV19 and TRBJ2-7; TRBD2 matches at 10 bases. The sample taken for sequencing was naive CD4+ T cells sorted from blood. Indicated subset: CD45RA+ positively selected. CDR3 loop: CASSVTSGYSYEQYF. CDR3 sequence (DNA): TGTGCCAGTAGTGTGACTAGCGGGTACTCCTACGAGCAGTACTTC.